The T cell receptor beta chain described here comes from a study of blood T cell repertoires in COVID-19 (dated by TCRdb to the early 2020s). For context, the study as a whole: Samples from collaborators originated in the United States, Italy and Spain and spanned both the acute and convalescent phases of COVID-19. The material from the prospective study consisted of cDNA or gDNA derived from T cells, B-cell-depleted T cells, or PBMCs. The dataset comprised deeply sampled blood TCRbeta repertoires from subjects exposed to, actively infected with, or recovered from COVID-19. The repertoires were released in a freely available public database meant as a resource for research on the immune response to SARS-CoV-2. The samples were drawn from two sources: the first 160 participants of the ongoing ImmuneRACE study, and some 1,300 subjects contributed by 6 global collaborators. Nearly every sample came with metadata listing a de-identified subject ID, COVID-19 status, age in years and sex. Where available, HLA class I and class II types were obtained from metadata supplied by the sample provider rather than from assay-based typing.

At one collaborating source in Seattle, patients were enrolled during active infection and were followed longitudinally through the course of disease. Whole blood was collected in K2EDTA tubes by collaborating institutions according to the institutions' own protocols. For TCRbeta analysis, collaborators shipped samples in one of three forms: frozen whole blood, isolated PBMCs, or DNA extracted from either of those sample types. TCRbeta CDR3 regions were amplified from genomic DNA by means of the immunoSEQ Assay, a bias-controlled multiplex PCR. The authors processed their data as follows. Within the assay, amplification of reference gene primers was used to estimate how many nucleated cells each sample contained. Sequence reads were collapsed and filtered to measure the absolute abundance of every unique TCRbeta CDR3 rearrangement. Productive Simpson clonality was computed per sample as the square root of Simpson's diversity index over productive rearrangements. TCRdb provides this immuneACCESS table in a form limited to in-frame rearrangements. Some clones are lacking; in checked studies, under half of them reflect an unresolved V gene, and why the rest are absent is not known. V and J calls and clone size follow that table, whereas D and trimming were derived from the DNA. Within this sample are about 300,000 clones, with roughly 91% of them counted one time only. 1.8% of the sample is held by the ten biggest clonotypes.

Findings and caveats that apply to the study as a whole: The quantity of clinical and demographic metadata differed by source and by participant and was supplied without curation.

Regarding this clone: This clone's antigen is unknown. Base-call qualities are not available, and no considerably larger clone is one nucleotide away.

This clonotype was obtained from a woman in her 30s with COVID-19, enrolled during active disease. Sequenced: peripheral blood.

The nucleotide sequence is given as TGTGCCAGCAAACTAGCGGGGGGCAACCAAGAGACCCAGTACTTC. Translated, this is CASKLAGGNQETQYF. The chain couples TRBV6-5 to TRBJ2-5; the central 12 bases match TRBD2. V trim: 7 bases; J trim: 0 bases; unmatched bases: 3. The germline V gene supplies CDR1 MNHEY and CDR2 SVGAGI. The CDR3 starts with the cysteine, ends with the phenylalanine, and has 15 residues. Left in the record is the CDR3 DNA by itself, 45 bases read in frame from the first base.